The present T cell receptor beta chain was sequenced within a study of regulatory T cells in long-lasting Graves disease. Whole-study results and caveats: Persistent disease favored TRBV28, TRBJ1-2 and TRBJ2-5. Newly diagnosed patients shared about a thousand public clonotypes; persistent patients shared some 2,700.

The time point: persistent/refractory GD, antithyroid drugs over 5 years with positive TRAb. PBMC-extracted RNA yielded the TCR library. American Thyroid Association guidelines were used to diagnose Graves' disease. Patients came through an endocrinology department, and that department was in Xi'an, China. With iRepertoire HTBI primers and Arm-PCR of CDR3 regions, TCR beta libraries were built. TCRdb re-called the multiplex PCR reads with MiXCR, one entry per CDR3 protein. The table lists 400,000 to 500,000 distinct CDR3 sequences, about a fifth of them singletons, with under 9% in the top ten. The CDR3 is 13 residues long. Germline V lookup: CDR1 MNHEY, CDR2 SVGEGT. The V end lost 0 bases, the J end lost 7 bases, and 6 bases lay between the germline ends. On this clonotype: Its matching antigen is unknown.

The sample in question was peripheral blood mononuclear cells (PBMCs), obtained when the disease was refractory, from a patient treated with antithyroid drugs. This TCR was recovered from a female donor with Graves disease. The chain recombines TRBV6-2 or TRBV6-3 with TRBJ2-2; no reliable D call. DNA for the CDR3: TGTGCCAGCAGTTACTCATTGAGCGGGGAGCTGTTTTTT. Translated, it gives CASSYSLSGELFF.